One sample yielded the 16 T cell receptor beta chains listed below, sequenced in a study of control samples from healthy donors and cancer patients. Measured with immunoSEQ multiplex PCR; TCRdb has only the in-frame clones, and not every one. The table lists 150,000 to 200,000 clones, 90% of them singletons. Sample: blood. Receptors were obtained from a woman in her fifties or sixties in good health.

Written as DNA, the CDR3 is TGTGCCAGCAGCCCCCCCATAGCGGGATTGTACGAGCAGTACTTC. It translates to CASSPPIAGLYEQYF. V gene TRBV2 combines with J gene TRBJ2-7; 8 bases line up with TRBD2. Unmatched junction bases numbered 11, after V lost 6 bases and J lost 4 bases. Germline V gives CDR1 SNHLY, CDR2 FYNNEI. This CDR3 comprises 15 residues.

This chain joins TRBV3-1 (or the pseudogene TRBV3-2) and TRBJ1-2; 8 positions match TRBD1. Unmatched junction bases numbered 3, after V lost 0 bases and J lost 3 bases. The CDR3 is made up of 15 amino acids. Germline CDR1 and CDR2: LGHDT and YNNKEL (reference sequence). CDR3 loop: CASSQDDRGHYGYTF. In nucleotides, the CDR3 is TGTGCCAGCAGCCAAGATGACAGGGGACACTATGGCTACACCTTC.

The CDR3 loop reads CASSNTGGTDTQYF. CDR3 coding DNA: TGTGCCAGTAGTAATACAGGGGGCACAGATACGCAGTATTTT. The genes are TRBV19 and TRBJ2-3; TRBD1 aligns across 7 bases. The CDR3 has 14 amino acids. V trimming: 4 bases; J trimming: 1 base; junction bases outside the gene matches: 2. Germline CDR1 reads LNHDA; CDR2 reads SQIVND (reference sequence).

For this clone: Mismatch with germline at one junction end may stem from a read error. This chain joins TRBV7-2 and TRBJ2-7, with 9 nucleotides matching TRBD1. Per the germline V gene, CDR1 is SGHTA and CDR2 is FQGNSA. The CDR3 is 14 residues long. DNA for the CDR3: TGTGCCAGCAGCTTGCCGGGACAGGGTCAGCGCTGGAACTTC. This encodes CASSLPGQGQRWNF. The full variable domain, with the rest looked up from reference TRBV7-2 and TRBJ2-7, is GAGVSQSPSNKVTEKGKDVELRCDPISGHTALYWYRQSLGQGLEFLIYFQGNSAPDKSGLPSDRFSAERTGGSVSTLTIQRTQQEDSAVYLCASSLPGQGQRWNFGPGTRLTVT.

The V gene is TRBV7-2, the J gene TRBJ1-3; TRBD1 matches 7 bases. The CDR3 contains 14 residues. CDR1 SGHTA and CDR2 FQGNSA come from the germline V gene. The V segment lost 2 bases and the J segment 4 bases; nucleotides outside the gene matches: 2. The CDR3 DNA sequence: TGTGCCAGCAGCTTACAGGGGGGAGGAAACACCATATATTTT. This translates into CASSLQGGGNTIYF.

This rearrangement joins TRBV19 to TRBJ1-5; TRBD1 is a possible D gene (6 bases). CDR3 length: 14 amino acids. Trimming left V 5 bases short and J 4 bases short, with 12 bases between. Germline V gives CDR1 LNHDA, CDR2 SQIVND (reference sequence). CDR3 coding DNA: TGTGCCAGTAGTCTCACAGGGAGGAATCAGCCCCAGCATTTT. Translating it yields CASSLTGRNQPQHF.

CDR3 sequence reads: CASSLLGRGETNYGYTF. Here the CDR3 DNA reads TGTGCCAGCAGCTTGCTTGGCAGGGGGGAGACAAACTATGGCTACACCTTC. This rearrangement joins TRBV5-6 to TRBJ1-2, with 7 bases lining up with TRBD1. CDR3 length: 17 residues. After removal of 1 base from V and 2 bases from J, the junction contained 11 bases not matched to a gene. CDR1 is SGHDT and CDR2 is YYEEEE in the germline V gene.

This clone was counted only a few times. This chain joins TRBV6-6 and TRBJ2-7; 8 positions match TRBD2. This CDR3 is built from 12 residues. V dropped 8 bases and J dropped 3; count of bases not matched to a gene: 3. Germline V CDR1 and CDR2: MNHNY, SVGAGI (reference sequence). In DNA form, the CDR3 reads TGTGCCAGCGGGACTAGGGGCTACGAGCAGTACTTC. Translated: CASGTRGYEQYF.

The CDR3 coding sequence is TGTGCCAGCAGTCCCTTCCTAAGCTCCTATAATTCACCCCTCCACTTT. It specifies CASSPFLSSYNSPLHF. The chain joins TRBV27 to TRBJ1-6; unclear D gene. This CDR3 is 16 amino acids long. Germline values: CDR1 MNHEY, CDR2 SMNVEV (reference sequence). The V end was cut by 5 bases, the J end by 0 bases, with 11 bases between.

The V and J genes are TRBV28 and TRBJ1-5; D unresolved. Germline V gives CDR1 MDHEN, CDR2 SYDVKM. The ends were cut back, 7 bases at V and 3 bases at J, with 13 bases in the middle. The CDR3 runs 14 residues. The CDR3 sequence is CASTRTAANQPQHF. The CDR3 nucleotides are TGTGCCAGCACCCGAACAGCGGCCAATCAGCCCCAGCATTTT.

The chain is built from TRBV7-3 and TRBJ1-5; tentatively, D is TRBD1 (6 bases). The CDR3 length is 16 residues. The V end was cut by 1 base, the J end by 1 base, with 11 bases between. Germline assignment: CDR1 SGHTA and CDR2 FQGTGA. CDR3 sequence: CASSLRGAWSNQPQHF. DNA of the CDR3: TGTGCCAGCAGCTTAAGGGGGGCATGGAGCAATCAGCCCCAGCATTTT.

The chain is built from TRBV6-5 and TRBJ2-5, with D possibly matching TRBD1 (6 bases). In germline, CDR1 is MNHEY, CDR2 SVGAGI. The CDR3 has 13 amino acids. Trimming pared 6 bases from V and 5 bases from J, leaving 13 bases between. CDR3: CASRGAQRETQYF. In DNA, the CDR3 is TGTGCCAGCAGGGGGGCGCAAAGGGAGACCCAGTACTTC.

The gene calls are TRBV19 and TRBJ1-2; maybe TRBD1 (5 bases). Trimming shortened V by 6 bases and J by 4 bases, and 18 bases separated the two germline ends. Per the germline V gene, CDR1 is LNHDA and CDR2 is SQIVND (reference sequence). The CDR3 sequence is 15 residues long. CDR3 residues: CASSQERGDSYGYTF. The CDR3 DNA follows: TGTGCCAGTAGCCAAGAGAGGGGCGATTCCTATGGCTACACCTTC.

This clone was observed once. The chain carries TRBV2 and TRBJ2-1, with D possibly matching TRBD2 (6 bases). This CDR3 has 15 amino acids. V lost 4 bases and J 8 bases, leaving 18 bases between the germline ends. Looked up from germline, CDR1 is SNHLY and CDR2 is FYNNEI. The chain's CDR3 is CASSAEAAGSDEQFF. DNA of the CDR3: TGTGCCAGCAGTGCCGAAGCTGCCGGGAGCGATGAGCAGTTCTTC.

In this sample, this clone turned up once. V and J are TRBV6-5 and TRBJ1-5; no reliable D call. The germline V gene encodes CDR1 MNHEY and CDR2 SVGAGI. V was pared by 7 bases and J by 4 bases, with 17 bases between. This CDR3 is 15 amino acids long. CDR3 amino acids: CASTSDQAGNQPQHF. CDR3 sequence (DNA): TGTGCCAGCACCTCAGACCAGGCTGGGAATCAGCCCCAGCATTTT.

This chain joins TRBV9 and TRBJ1-3; no clear D. Trimming stripped 6 bases from V and 3 bases from J, with 7 bases between. The germline CDR1 and CDR2 sequences are SGDLS and YYNGEE. The CDR3 is 12 amino acids. CDR3 residues: CASTAGGNTIYF. The CDR3 nucleotides read TGTGCCAGCACCGCCGGTGGAAACACCATATATTTT.